The 32 T cell receptor beta chains in this list originate from one sample, sequenced in a study of T cells expressing NK-cell markers. TCRdb reworked the 5' RACE reads into one entry per CDR3 protein, no DNA. The table lists about 550,000 distinct CDR3 sequences. Sequenced material: blood T cells: a sorted CD56 or NKG2C T cell subset, CD4+ or CD8+ T cells, or bulk PBMC T cells (not recorded which). The receptors derive from a man between 18 and 29 years old in good health.

The chain uses TRBV15 and TRBJ2-7; TCRdb gives TRBD1 as the D gene, but with no DNA this cannot be confirmed. The CDR3 has 16 amino acids. Germline-derived CDR1 and CDR2 are LNHNV and YYDKDF (reference sequence). The CDR3 protein is CATSREPGQGTGEQYF.

The chain joins TRBV7-8 to TRBJ1-3; TCRdb picks TRBD1, but there is no DNA to check that call. The CDR3 loop spans 16 amino acids. Germline-derived CDR1 and CDR2 are SGHVS and FQNEAQ. The CDR3 spells CASSLANRKAGNTIYF.

The chain has TRBV7-9 and TRBJ2-3. Germline CDR1 is SEHNR and CDR2 is FQNEAQ (reference sequence). This CDR3 spans 14 amino acids. This CDR3 is CASSFEMSQDTQYF.

The V gene is TRBV12-3 or TRBV12-4, the J gene TRBJ2-1. The length of the CDR3 is 12 residues. Here the CDR3 reads CASSSRWLRQFF.

The gene calls are TRBV7-9 and TRBJ2-2; TCRdb selects TRBD2, and the lack of DNA leaves this call unchecked. CDR1 is SEHNR and CDR2 is FQNEAQ in the germline V gene (reference sequence). The CDR3 sequence is 16 residues long. Here the CDR3 reads CASSPIAGRNTGELFF.

This CDR3 reads CSARDWGEGNTGELFF. This sequence joins TRBV20-1 and TRBJ2-2; TCRdb selects TRBD2, and the lack of DNA leaves this call unchecked. Germline lookup yields CDR1 DFQATT and CDR2 SNEGSKA (reference sequence). There are 16 residues in the CDR3.

The CDR3: CASSSNHLGVYTQYF. J is TRBJ2-3 and V is TRBV5-6. Germline values: CDR1 SGHDT, CDR2 YYEEEE. The CDR3 extends over 15 amino acids.

The V gene is TRBV21-1, the J gene TRBJ2-1; TCRdb picks TRBD2, but there is no DNA to check that call. TRBV21-1 is deemed a pseudogene. The CDR3 loop spans 17 amino acids. Here the CDR3 reads CASSPEGLRSSYNEQFF.

CDR3 loop: CASSPRQGGEKLFF. V gene TRBV14 combines with J gene TRBJ1-4; lacking DNA, the TRBD1 call made by TCRdb goes unchecked. Germline lookup yields CDR1 SGHDN and CDR2 FVKESK. The CDR3 has 14 amino acids.

This sequence joins TRBV5-6 and TRBJ2-1; lacking DNA, the TRBD2 call made by TCRdb goes unchecked. The germline gives CDR1 SGHDT, CDR2 YYEEEE. The CDR3 has 15 residues. CDR3 residues: CASSGPGNFYNEQFF.

V usage is TRBV4-3 and J usage is TRBJ2-1; the TRBD1 assignment by TCRdb is unverifiable without DNA. This CDR3 has 16 amino acids. From germline, CDR1 is LGHNA and CDR2 YSLEER. CDR3 protein: CASSQGWRQGAREQFF.

The chain couples TRBV13 to TRBJ1-6; no DNA is available, so the TRBD1 call from TCRdb remains unchecked. CDR3 length: 14 amino acids. Germline V gene sequence: CDR1 PRHDT, CDR2 FYEKMQ (reference sequence). CDR3 sequence reads: CASSLTGYRSPLHF.

V gene TRBV11-1 combines with J gene TRBJ2-1; with no DNA, the TCRdb D assignment of TRBD2 cannot be verified. CDR3 length equals 18 residues. Germline assignment: CDR1 SGHAT and CDR2 FQDESV (reference sequence). The CDR3 protein is CASSLAPAVGRREDEQFF. Combining the CDR3 with reference TRBV11-1 and TRBJ2-1 gives the whole variable domain EAEVAQSPRYKITEKSQAVAFWCDPISGHATLYWYRQILGQGPELLVQFQDESVVDDSQLPKDRFSAERLKGVDSTLKIQPAELGDSAMYLCASSLAPAVGRREDEQFFGPGTRLTVL.

The chain is built from TRBV10-3 and TRBJ2-3; TCRdb returns TRBD2, unconfirmable since there is no DNA. CDR1 and CDR2 from the germline V gene are ENHRY and SYGVKD. This CDR3 contains 17 residues. CDR3 amino acids: CAISDGTSGRAVDTQYF.

CDR3 sequence: CASSPNMGQGAYGYTF. The chain has TRBV7-9 and TRBJ1-2; the TCRdb call, TRBD1, lacks DNA for checking. CDR3 length: 16 residues. Germline V gene lookup returns CDR1 SEHNR and CDR2 FQNEAQ (reference sequence). Full variable domain (outside the CDR3, taken from reference TRBV7-9 and TRBJ1-2): DTGVSQNPRHKITKRGQNVTFRCDPISEHNRLYWYRQTLGQGPEFLTYFQNEAQLEKSRLLSDRFSAERPKGSFSTLEIQRTEQGDSAMYLCASSPNMGQGAYGYTFGSGTRLTVV.

V usage is TRBV4-2 and J usage is TRBJ2-2; TCRdb returns TRBD2, unconfirmable since there is no DNA. The germline V gene has CDR1 LGHNA and CDR2 YNFKEQ. This CDR3 has 15 amino acids. The CDR3 spells CASSQGAGEAGELFF.

J is TRBJ2-7 and V is TRBV18; TCRdb picks TRBD2, but there is no DNA to check that call. The CDR3 runs to 16 residues. CDR1 and CDR2 (germline): KGHSH, LQKENI. CDR3 residues: CASSPVKAGGPGEQYF.

The V call is TRBV6-6, the J call TRBJ2-3. Germline V gene data show CDR1 as MNHNY and CDR2 as SVGAGI (reference sequence). This CDR3 has 13 amino acids. The CDR3 loop reads CASSYRLGDTQYF.

The rearrangement links TRBV20-1 to TRBJ2-3. CDR1 and CDR2 from the germline V gene are DFQATT and SNEGSKA (reference sequence). This CDR3 is built from 16 residues. This chain's CDR3 is CSARGLLWTATDTQYF.

The chain is built from TRBV15 and TRBJ2-5; with no DNA, the TCRdb D assignment of TRBD1 cannot be verified. The CDR3 totals 15 residues. Looked up from germline, CDR1 is LNHNV and CDR2 is YYDKDF (reference sequence). The chain's CDR3 is CATSKAKRGQETQYF.

The chain couples TRBV5-1 to TRBJ1-5; TCRdb selects TRBD1, and the lack of DNA leaves this call unchecked. Germline lookup yields CDR1 SGHRS and CDR2 YFSETQ. The CDR3 contains 17 residues. This CDR3 is CASSPDRGLHSNQPQHF.

The genes are TRBV20-1 and TRBJ2-1; TCRdb lists TRBD1, though no DNA is available to test this call. Germline CDR1 reads DFQATT; CDR2 reads SNEGSKA (reference sequence). The CDR3 contains 15 residues. The CDR3 protein is CSAHRRGAVNNEQFF.

This rearrangement joins TRBV15 to TRBJ2-1; there is no DNA to check the TCRdb D call of TRBD2. The CDR3 has 16 residues. The germline CDR1 and CDR2 sequences are LNHNV and YYDKDF (reference sequence). The CDR3 here is CATSTAGGGPSNEQFF.

V gene TRBV12-3 or TRBV12-4 combines with J gene TRBJ1-1; TCRdb calls TRBD1, which cannot be checked without DNA. There are 13 residues in the CDR3. The CDR3 reads CASRRGLNTEAFF.

The chain recombines TRBV24-1 with TRBJ2-3; the TRBD1 assignment by TCRdb is unverifiable without DNA. The CDR3 loop spans 13 amino acids. Germline V gene data show CDR1 as KGHDR and CDR2 as SFDVKD. This chain's CDR3 is CATSDTNTDTQYF.

The V and J genes are TRBV6-2 or TRBV6-3 and TRBJ2-1; TCRdb outputs TRBD2, but without DNA this stays unchecked. CDR1 MNHEY and CDR2 SVGEGT come from the germline V gene. The CDR3 contains 16 residues. The CDR3: CASSSRRLDAYNEQFF.

The genes are TRBV5-1 and TRBJ2-5; TCRdb returns TRBD1, unconfirmable since there is no DNA. This CDR3 region has 15 residues. Germline CDR1 reads SGHRS; CDR2 reads YFSETQ. CDR3 loop: CASDWTGGFQETQYF. The full variable domain, rest sourced from reference TRBV5-1 and TRBJ2-5, is KAGVTQTPRYLIKTRGQQVTLSCSPISGHRSVSWYQQTPGQGLQFLFEYFSETQRNKGNFPGRFSGRQFSNSRSEMNVSTLELGDSALYLCASDWTGGFQETQYFGPGTRLLVL.

The gene calls are TRBV6-5 and TRBJ1-6; the TCRdb D gene call, TRBD1, has no DNA to confirm it. There are 14 residues in the CDR3. The germline gives CDR1 MNHEY, CDR2 SVGAGI. The CDR3 region is CASTMTGSNSPLHF.

This CDR3 reads CASSGSETNTGELFF. The chain links TRBV12-3 or TRBV12-4 to TRBJ2-2. This CDR3 is built from 15 residues.

The V and J genes are TRBV2 and TRBJ2-5; TCRdb's D gene call, TRBD1, goes unchecked for lack of DNA. The CDR3 runs 15 residues. Germline CDR1 SNHLY, CDR2 FYNNEI. The CDR3 spells CASTPFVDSQETQYF.

The rearrangement joins TRBV12-3 or TRBV12-4 to TRBJ2-1; TCRdb selects TRBD2, and the lack of DNA leaves this call unchecked. This CDR3 has 15 amino acids. The CDR3 spells CASRLGLGSYNEQFF.

The chain joins TRBV30 to TRBJ2-2; TCRdb reports TRBD1, a call that lacks DNA to check it against. CDR3 length equals 12 residues. Germline V gene sequence: CDR1 GTSNPN, CDR2 SVGIG (reference sequence). The CDR3: CAWGQGTGELFF.